The subject of this entry is one T cell receptor (beta chain). Its antigen is not known. These data originate in a study of cytomegalovirus exposure and HLA in healthy donors. Study results and limitations: A missense DCLRE1C variant was associated with V- and J-gene trimming of TCR beta chains in a later analysis, and an independent cohort replicated the association.

The CDR3 contains 14 residues. The V end was cut by 5 bases, the J end by 4 bases, with 11 bases between. The germline gives CDR1 SGHTA, CDR2 FQGNSA. Primers for the PCR totalled 60 Vbeta and 13 Jbeta. Data came from immunoSEQ multiplex PCR; TCRdb stores just in-frame clones and leaves some out. The data hold about 160,000 clones, with roughly three quarters observed a single time. The sequence derives from a woman aged 40 to 55 in good health and CMV-seropositive. Sequencing was performed on PBMCs. The rearrangement uses TRBV7-2 and TRBJ1-4; D not certain. The DNA of the CDR3 is TGTGCCAGCAGCCCCGGGAATATTAATGAAAAACTGTTTTTT. Protein: CASSPGNINEKLFF.